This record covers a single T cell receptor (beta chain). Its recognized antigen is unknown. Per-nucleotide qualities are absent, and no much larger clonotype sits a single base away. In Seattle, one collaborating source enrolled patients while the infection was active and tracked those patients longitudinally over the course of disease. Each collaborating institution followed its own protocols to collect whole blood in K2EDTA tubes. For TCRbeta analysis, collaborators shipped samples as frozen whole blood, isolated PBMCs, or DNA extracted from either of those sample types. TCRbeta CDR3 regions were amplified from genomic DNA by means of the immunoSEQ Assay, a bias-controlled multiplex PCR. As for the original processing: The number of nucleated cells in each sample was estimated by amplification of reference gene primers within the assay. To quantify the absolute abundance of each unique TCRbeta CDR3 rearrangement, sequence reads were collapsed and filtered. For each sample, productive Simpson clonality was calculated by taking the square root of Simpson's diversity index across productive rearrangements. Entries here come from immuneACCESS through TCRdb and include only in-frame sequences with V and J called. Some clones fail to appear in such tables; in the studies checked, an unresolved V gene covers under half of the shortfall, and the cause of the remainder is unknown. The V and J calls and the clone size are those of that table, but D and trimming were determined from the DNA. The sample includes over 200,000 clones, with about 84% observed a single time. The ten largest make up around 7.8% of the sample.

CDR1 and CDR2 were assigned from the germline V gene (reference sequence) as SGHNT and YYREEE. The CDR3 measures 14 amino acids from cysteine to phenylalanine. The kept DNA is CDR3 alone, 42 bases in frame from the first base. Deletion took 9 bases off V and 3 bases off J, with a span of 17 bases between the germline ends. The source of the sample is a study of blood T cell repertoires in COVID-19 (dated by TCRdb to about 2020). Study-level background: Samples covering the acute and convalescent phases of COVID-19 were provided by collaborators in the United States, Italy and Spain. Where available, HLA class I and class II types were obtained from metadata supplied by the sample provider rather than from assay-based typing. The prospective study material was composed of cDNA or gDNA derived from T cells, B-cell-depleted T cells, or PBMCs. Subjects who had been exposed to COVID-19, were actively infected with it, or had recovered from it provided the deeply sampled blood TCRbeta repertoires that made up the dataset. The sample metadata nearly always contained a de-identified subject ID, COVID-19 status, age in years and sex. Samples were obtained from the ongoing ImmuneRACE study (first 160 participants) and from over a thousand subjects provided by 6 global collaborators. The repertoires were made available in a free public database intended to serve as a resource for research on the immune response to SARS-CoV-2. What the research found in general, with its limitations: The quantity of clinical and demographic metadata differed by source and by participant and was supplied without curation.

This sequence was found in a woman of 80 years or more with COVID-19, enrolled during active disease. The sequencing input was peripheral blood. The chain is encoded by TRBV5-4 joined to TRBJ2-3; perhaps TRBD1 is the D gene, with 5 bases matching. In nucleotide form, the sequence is TGTGCCATCGCTAACCAGGGATCGACAGATACGCAGTATTTT. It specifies CAIANQGSTDTQYF.